This T cell receptor (beta chain) was recovered during a study of siplizumab effects on memory and regulatory T cells. This clone occurred a few times. The same CDR3 also results from other DNA sequences found in this sample. Sequencing used immunoSEQ multiplex PCR; TCRdb keeps in-frame clones, though not all of them. The data contain roughly 50,000 clones, 95% to 98% of them seen just once; the ten biggest clones take up 0.55% to 0.65%. The CDR3 contains 11 residues. Trimming took 3 bases from V and 2 from J, leaving 1 base between them. In germline, CDR1 is KGHSH, CDR2 LQKENI. The TCR comes from a human donor in good health. The source material was naive CD4+ T cells sorted from blood. The V call is TRBV18, the J call TRBJ2-5; D unclear. CDR3 sequence (DNA): TGTGCCAGCTCACCGCAAGAGACCCAGTACTTC. It specifies CASSPQETQYF.